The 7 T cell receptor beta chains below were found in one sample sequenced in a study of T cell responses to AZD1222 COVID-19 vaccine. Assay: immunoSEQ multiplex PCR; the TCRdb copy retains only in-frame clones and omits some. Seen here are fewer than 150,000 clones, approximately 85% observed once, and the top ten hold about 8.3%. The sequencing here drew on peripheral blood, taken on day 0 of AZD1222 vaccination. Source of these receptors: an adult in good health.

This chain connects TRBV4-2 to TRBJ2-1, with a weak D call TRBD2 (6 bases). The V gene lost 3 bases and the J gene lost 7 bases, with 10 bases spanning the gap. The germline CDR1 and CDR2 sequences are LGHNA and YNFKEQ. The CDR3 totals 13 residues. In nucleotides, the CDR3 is TGTGCCAGCAGCCATTCTGGGGGGAATGAGCAGTTCTTC. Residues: CASSHSGGNEQFF.

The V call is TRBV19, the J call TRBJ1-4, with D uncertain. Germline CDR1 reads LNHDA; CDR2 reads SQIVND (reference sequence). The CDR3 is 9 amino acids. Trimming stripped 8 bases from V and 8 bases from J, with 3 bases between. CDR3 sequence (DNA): TGTGCCAGTGGGGAAAAACTGTTTTTT. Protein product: CASGEKLFF.

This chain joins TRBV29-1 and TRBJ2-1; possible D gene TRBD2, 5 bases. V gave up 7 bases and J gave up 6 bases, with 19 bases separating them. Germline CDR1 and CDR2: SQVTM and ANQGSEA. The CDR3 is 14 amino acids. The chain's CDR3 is CSAPPRVATNEQFF. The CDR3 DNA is TGCAGCGCCCCGCCGAGGGTAGCTACCAATGAGCAGTTCTTC.

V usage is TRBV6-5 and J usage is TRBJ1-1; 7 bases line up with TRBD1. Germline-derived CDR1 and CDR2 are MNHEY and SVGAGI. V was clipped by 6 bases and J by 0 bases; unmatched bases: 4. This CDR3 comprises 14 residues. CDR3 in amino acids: CASSRDRMNTEAFF. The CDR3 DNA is TGTGCCAGCAGCCGGGACAGAATGAACACTGAAGCTTTCTTT.

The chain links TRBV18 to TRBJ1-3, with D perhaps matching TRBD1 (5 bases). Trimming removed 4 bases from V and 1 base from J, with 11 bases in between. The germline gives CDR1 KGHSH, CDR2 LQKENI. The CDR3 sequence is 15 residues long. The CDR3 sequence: CASSLTAGSGNTIYF. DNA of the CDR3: TGTGCCAGCTCACTAACGGCAGGGTCTGGAAACACCATATATTTT.

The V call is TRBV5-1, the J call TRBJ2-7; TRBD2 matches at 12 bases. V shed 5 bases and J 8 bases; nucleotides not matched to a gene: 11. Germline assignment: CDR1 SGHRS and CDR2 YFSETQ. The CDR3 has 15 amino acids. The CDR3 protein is CASSLAGLAGNKQYF. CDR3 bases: TGCGCCAGCAGTCTAGCCGGACTAGCGGGGAATAAGCAGTACTTC.

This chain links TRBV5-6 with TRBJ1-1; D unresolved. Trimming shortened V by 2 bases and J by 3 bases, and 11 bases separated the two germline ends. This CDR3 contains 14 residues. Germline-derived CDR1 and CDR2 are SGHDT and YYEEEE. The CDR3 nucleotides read TGTGCCAGCAGCTTACCAAATTTCGACACTGAAGCTTTCTTT. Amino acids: CASSLPNFDTEAFF.